The 13 T cell receptor beta chains below were found in one sample sequenced in a study of blood T cells in healthy people across ages. With a J-beta primer mix and a sample-barcoded 5' primer, a second PCR ran about 7 to 11 cycles. Each CDR3 protein is one row after TCRdb ran MiXCR on the 5' RACE reads. The sample records 1.5 million to 2 million distinct CDR3 sequences, roughly two fifths being singletons. Sample: blood. The receptors come from a human donor in good health.

This clonotype was counted only a few times. This chain joins TRBV6-1 and TRBJ2-1, with 12 nucleotides matching TRBD2. Trimming cost V 0 bases and J 6 bases; bases outside gene matches: 9. Germline CDR1 MNHNS, CDR2 SASEGT. The CDR3 is made up of 18 amino acids. The CDR3 spells CASSEARLAGGPGNEQFF. The CDR3, as DNA: TGTGCCAGCAGTGAAGCTCGTCTAGCGGGGGGGCCCGGCAATGAGCAGTTCTTC.

V gene TRBV12-3 or TRBV12-4 combines with J gene TRBJ2-1; 8 bases fit TRBD1. CDR3 length: 15 residues. With V trimmed by 5 bases and J by 4 bases, 7 bases remained unmatched. CDR3 sequence: CASSMDRVIYNEQFF. In nucleotides, the CDR3 is TGTGCCAGCAGTATGGACAGGGTGATATACAATGAGCAGTTCTTC.

V and J are TRBV28 and TRBJ2-7; a possible D gene is TRBD2 (5 bases). The CDR3 is 14 residues long. V was shortened by 5 bases and J by 7 bases, with 18 bases between the two germline ends. The germline CDR1 and CDR2 sequences are MDHEN and SYDVKM. CDR3 amino acids: CASSGMRELGEQYF. The CDR3 nucleotides are TGTGCCAGCAGTGGCATGAGGGAGCTCGGGGAGCAGTACTTC.

This sequence joins TRBV4-1 and TRBJ2-1, with D possibly TRBD2 on 6 matching bases. The CDR3 sequence is 16 residues long. Germline V gene lookup returns CDR1 MGHRA and CDR2 YSYEKL. V was clipped by 5 bases and J by 4 bases, with 18 bases between them. CDR3 sequence reads: CASSSGVEGLYNEQFF. In nucleotides, the CDR3 is TGCGCCAGCAGCTCCGGGGTGGAGGGCCTATACAATGAGCAGTTCTTC.

Note on this clonotype: A read error may account for a junction end that differs from germline. The chain uses TRBV6-1 and TRBJ2-1; the match to TRBD2 covers 9 bases. The V gene's germline CDR1 is MNHNS and CDR2 SASEGT. This CDR3 region has 17 residues. This chain's CDR3 is CAGSEALAGTSYNEQFF. The CDR3, as DNA: TGTGCCGGCAGTGAAGCCCTAGCGGGGACCTCCTACAATGAGCAGTTCTTC.

This clonotype has just one count. This chain uses TRBV5-1 with TRBJ1-5, with D tentatively TRBD1 (5 bases). Per germline, CDR1 SGHRS and CDR2 YFSETQ. The CDR3 length is 15 residues. Trimming took off 4 bases at V and 4 bases at J, with 15 bases between the two ends. The CDR3 nucleotides read TGCGCCAGCAGCCCGGGTGTGGGGCGGAATCAGCCCCAGCATTTT. It codes for CASSPGVGRNQPQHF.

The rearrangement uses TRBV20-1 and TRBJ2-1, with 7 bases aligning to TRBD2. The CDR3 consists of 14 residues. Germline V lookup: CDR1 DFQATT, CDR2 SNEGSKA (reference sequence). J lost 7 bases, V lost 4 bases, and 10 bases had no gene match. CDR3 DNA: TGCAGTGCTACCCGAGCGGGACTTTTAAATGAGCAGTTCTTC. It encodes CSATRAGLLNEQFF.

V gene TRBV7-2 combines with J gene TRBJ2-5; possibly TRBD1 for D (7 bases). V lost 5 bases to trimming and J lost 5 bases, with 15 bases between them. The CDR3 is 14 residues long. The germline V gene encodes CDR1 SGHTA and CDR2 FQGNSA. CDR3 coding DNA: TGTGCCAGCAGCCCCCAGGGGGGCCCGGAGACCCAGTACTTC. It specifies CASSPQGGPETQYF.

The V and J genes are TRBV6-2 or TRBV6-3 and TRBJ2-7; tentatively, D is TRBD1 (5 bases). The V and J ends lost 6 bases and 6 bases respectively, with 18 bases between them. The CDR3 is 14 amino acids. CDR1 and CDR2 from the germline V gene are MNHEY and SVGEGT. The CDR3 nucleotides are TGTGCCAGCAGCAAAGCTGGACATAACGCCGAGCAGTACTTC. Translation gives CASSKAGHNAEQYF.

The J gene is TRBJ2-3, the V gene TRBV7-6, with D possibly being TRBD2 (5 bases). CDR3 length: 12 amino acids. V was clipped by 4 bases and J by 6 bases, with 8 bases between them. Germline CDR1 SGHVS, CDR2 FNYEAQ. CDR3 protein: CASSSERDTQYF. In DNA form, the CDR3 reads TGTGCCAGCAGCTCCGAGCGGGATACGCAGTATTTT.

The CDR3 DNA reads TGTGCCAGCAGCCTCCGGGGAGCGGGGGGAGCCGGGGAGCTGTTTTTT. Its protein product is CASSLRGAGGAGELFF. The V call is TRBV4-2, the J call TRBJ2-2, with TRBD2 matching 9 bases. The CDR3 is 16 amino acids. J gave up 6 bases and V 4 bases, and 9 bases lay outside the gene matches. CDR1 is LGHNA and CDR2 is YNFKEQ in the germline V gene.

Regarding this clonotype: At one end the junction does not follow the germline gene, possibly because of a read error. The V and J genes are TRBV7-2 and TRBJ2-3; tentative D call: TRBD2 (6 bases). The CDR3 loop spans 16 amino acids. The germline V gene has CDR1 SGHTA and CDR2 FQGNSA. CDR3 sequence: CASCLVGDSRTDTQYF. The CDR3 DNA sequence: TGTGCCAGCTGCTTAGTAGGGGACTCCCGAACAGATACGCAGTATTTT.

This clonotype appeared a few times. The CDR3 spells CASGRERSYEQYF. The CDR3 nucleotides are TGTGCCAGCGGTAGAGAAAGATCCTACGAGCAGTACTTC. The chain carries TRBV6-5 and TRBJ2-4, with no clear D. The J call may be wrong; the DNA end is better matched by TRBJ2-7. Germline CDR1 reads MNHEY; CDR2 reads SVGAGI. The CDR3 contains 13 residues.